This entry lists 27 T cell receptor beta chains sequenced from one sample in a study of PD-L1 blockade in urothelial cancer. Sequencing was performed with immunoSEQ multiplex PCR; in TCRdb, only in-frame clones are kept and a portion is missing. Among approximately 32,000 clones, more than 65% were seen once, and the ten largest hold 3% to 4.5%. The sample was PBMCs, taken around atezolizumab (anti-PD-L1) treatment. Source of these receptors: a man between 65 and 85 years old with urothelial cancer.

The rearrangement joins TRBV10-3 to TRBJ2-5, with D perhaps matching TRBD2 (6 bases). Germline CDR1 and CDR2: ENHRY and SYGVKD. This CDR3 has 13 residues. V dropped 7 bases and J dropped 1 base, with 10 bases sitting between them. The CDR3 DNA reads TGTGCCATCAATATGGGGGGCCAAGAGACCCAGTACTTC. Protein product: CAINMGGQETQYF.

The CDR3 spells CASSLGRERSGNTIYF. The CDR3 DNA is TGTGCCAGCAGCTTGGGGCGGGAGAGGTCTGGAAACACCATATATTTT. The chain uses TRBV5-6 and TRBJ1-3; no firm D call. The length of the CDR3 is 16 residues. Trimming took off 0 bases at V and 1 base at J, with 11 bases between the two ends. Per germline, CDR1 SGHDT and CDR2 YYEEEE. The entire variable domain, with the rest obtained from reference TRBV5-6 and TRBJ1-3, is as follows: DAGVTQSPTHLIKTRGQQVTLRCSPKSGHDTVSWYQQALGQGPQFIFQYYEEEERQRGNFPDRFSGHQFPNYSSELNVNALLLGDSALYLCASSLGRERSGNTIYFGEGSWLTVV.

This clone was recorded a few times. This chain links TRBV6-6 with TRBJ2-7; possibly TRBD1 for D (5 bases). Germline CDR1 reads MNHNY; CDR2 reads SVGAGI (reference sequence). This CDR3 is built from 11 residues. V shed 4 bases and J shed 6 bases, with 7 bases lying between them. DNA for the CDR3: TGTGCCAGCAGTTTTCAGGGCGAGCAGTACTTC. This sequence encodes CASSFQGEQYF.

The chain has TRBV7-2 and TRBJ1-3, with D uncertain. Trimming removed 4 bases from V and 4 bases from J, with 11 bases in between. CDR3 length equals 14 residues. Germline lookup yields CDR1 SGHTA and CDR2 FQGNSA. CDR3 nucleotides: TGTGCCAGCAGCTCCGGCGGGGTGGGAAACACCATATATTTT. Translation: CASSSGGVGNTIYF.

The CDR3 protein is CAVGQGAYGYTF. In DNA, the CDR3 is TGTGCCGTAGGACAGGGGGCCTATGGCTACACCTTC. This chain uses TRBV19 with TRBJ1-2, with 11 bases aligning to TRBD1. The J segment lost 4 bases and the V segment lost 11 bases, leaving 3 bases of the junction unmatched. CDR1 and CDR2 (germline): LNHDA, SQIVND (reference sequence). This CDR3 has 12 residues.

The chain couples TRBV7-9 to TRBJ1-3, with 9 bases identical to TRBD1. V dropped 1 base and J dropped 0; count of bases not matched to a gene: 4. CDR1 and CDR2 (germline): SEHNR, FQNEAQ (reference sequence). This CDR3 has 17 amino acids. CDR3 sequence (DNA): TGTGCCAGCAGCTTAGTTCGGACAGGGGCCTCTGGAAACACCATATATTTT. It encodes CASSLVRTGASGNTIYF.

V and J are TRBV7-2 and TRBJ1-1, with TRBD1 matching over 9 bases. Germline V gives CDR1 SGHTA, CDR2 FQGNSA. V shed 5 bases, J shed 3 bases, and the junction held 4 bases outside the gene matches. The CDR3 has 14 residues. The CDR3 protein is CASSQQGADTEAFF. The CDR3 DNA follows: TGTGCCAGCAGCCAACAGGGGGCAGACACTGAAGCTTTCTTT.

This sequence joins TRBV28 and TRBJ1-5, with D perhaps matching TRBD1 (5 bases). V was trimmed by 5 bases and J by 0 bases, leaving 14 bases between them. Looked up from germline, CDR1 is MDHEN and CDR2 is SYDVKM. This CDR3 has 16 amino acids. This chain's CDR3 is CASSPSGRDSNQPQHF. The CDR3 DNA follows: TGTGCCAGCAGTCCGTCGGGGCGGGATAGCAATCAGCCCCAGCATTTT.

The chain carries TRBV21-1 and TRBJ1-1; the DNA was not used to check the table's D call, TRBD1. TRBV21-1 is listed as a pseudogene. This CDR3 has 15 amino acids. CDR3 region: CASSNKGTGSDEAFF. The DNA of the CDR3 is TGTGCCAGCAGCAATAAGGGGACAGGTTCCGATGAAGCTTTCTTT.

The chain carries TRBV7-2 and TRBJ2-5; D is perhaps TRBD2 (7 bases). V was cut by 3 bases and J by 4 bases, with 15 bases left in between. Germline V CDR1 and CDR2: SGHTA, FQGNSA. This CDR3 is 15 amino acids long. In DNA form, the CDR3 reads TGTGCCAGCAGCTTGATTCGGGGGGCTTTAGAGACCCAGTACTTC. As protein: CASSLIRGALETQYF.

This clone was seen once. The chain uses TRBV7-2 and TRBJ1-2, with D hard to call. The CDR3 length is 14 residues. Germline CDR1 reads SGHTA; CDR2 reads FQGNSA. The V end was cut by 5 bases, the J end by 8 bases, with 18 bases between. The CDR3 here is CASSPSWPLVGYTF. The CDR3 nucleotides are TGTGCCAGCAGCCCCTCCTGGCCGCTTGTGGGCTACACCTTC.

V is TRBV6-6 and J is TRBJ2-3; 9 bases map to TRBD2. CDR1 is MNHNY, CDR2 SVGAGI, per germline (reference sequence). This CDR3 has 16 residues. J lost 6 bases, V lost 0 bases, and 7 bases had no gene match. The CDR3 sequence is CASSYSASGTGDTQYF. DNA for the CDR3: TGTGCCAGCAGTTACTCGGCTAGCGGGACCGGTGATACGCAGTATTTT.

CDR3 sequence reads: CAWIPIDRGQTQYF. The CDR3 DNA reads as TGTGCCTGGATCCCCATTGACAGGGGGCAGACCCAGTACTTC. The V and J genes are TRBV30 and TRBJ2-5; 10 nucleotides agree with TRBD1. Germline V CDR1 and CDR2: GTSNPN, SVGIG (reference sequence). The CDR3 consists of 14 residues. Trimming at V came to 4 bases and at J to 6 bases, leaving 8 bases not matched to a gene.

This clone was seen just once. The chain uses TRBV4-3 and TRBJ1-2, with a tentative D call TRBD1 (5 bases). The length of the CDR3 is 14 residues. Trimming took 2 bases from V and 2 from J, leaving 9 bases between them. Per germline, CDR1 LGHNA and CDR2 YSLEER. The CDR3, as DNA: TGCGCCAGCAGCCAATCGACAGCGAACTATGGCTACACCTTC. Residues: CASSQSTANYGYTF.

The chain couples TRBV28 to TRBJ2-7; D is possibly TRBD2 (6 bases). V lost 3 bases and J 3 bases, leaving 12 bases between the germline ends. Germline lookup yields CDR1 MDHEN and CDR2 SYDVKM. This CDR3 has 14 residues. CDR3 sequence: CASSFGGTVYEQYF. The CDR3 DNA reads as TGTGCCAGCAGTTTCGGCGGGACGGTCTACGAGCAGTACTTC.

The CDR3 is CASSLAAGAANEKLFF. For the CDR3, the DNA is TGTGCCAGCAGCTTGGCCGCGGGGGCCGCAAATGAAAAACTGTTTTTT. The chain couples TRBV5-4 to TRBJ1-4; D is possibly TRBD1 (6 bases). Germline V gene sequence: CDR1 SGHNT, CDR2 YYREEE (reference sequence). CDR3 length equals 16 residues. With 0 bases removed from V and 5 bases from J, the gap between germline ends came to 14 bases.

The chain carries TRBV5-1 and TRBJ2-3; 7 bases line up with TRBD2. The germline V gene has CDR1 SGHRS and CDR2 YFSETQ. CDR3 length: 16 amino acids. V trimming: 0 bases; J trimming: 0 bases; junction bases outside the gene matches: 4. CDR3 nucleotide sequence: TGCGCCAGCAGCTTGGCGGCTAGCGGTAGCACAGATACGCAGTATTTT. This encodes CASSLAASGSTDTQYF.

This sequence joins TRBV4-2 and TRBJ1-1; TRBD1 might be the D (6 bases). Germline V lookup: CDR1 LGHNA, CDR2 YNFKEQ. Trimming stripped 2 bases from V and 2 bases from J, with 15 bases between. This CDR3 is built from 16 residues. CDR3: CASSQTLGAPNTEAFF. The CDR3 bases are TGTGCCAGCAGCCAAACCTTGGGGGCCCCAAACACTGAAGCTTTCTTT.

The chain has TRBV19 and TRBJ2-1, with D tentatively TRBD2 (6 bases). Between the trimmed V and J ends, which lost 4 bases and 5 bases, there was a span of 12 bases. The CDR3 length is 14 residues. Germline V CDR1 and CDR2: LNHDA, SQIVND (reference sequence). CDR3 protein: CASSSGISNNEQFF. The CDR3 DNA sequence: TGTGCCAGTAGTAGCGGGATCTCAAACAATGAGCAGTTCTTC.

CDR3 residues: CATKTGTSGRDNEQYF. The CDR3 DNA follows: TGTGCCACCAAGACCGGGACTAGCGGGAGAGATAACGAGCAGTACTTC. The chain joins TRBV15 to TRBJ2-7, with 14 bases that match TRBD2. V was pared by 7 bases and J by 5 bases, with 10 bases of the junction left unmatched. Germline V CDR1 and CDR2: LNHNV, YYDKDF (reference sequence). The CDR3 extends over 16 amino acids.

The chain is built from TRBV7-2 and TRBJ2-7, with TRBD2 matching 7 bases. Looked up from germline, CDR1 is SGHTA and CDR2 is FQGNSA. This CDR3 contains 13 residues. V lost 5 bases, J lost 6 bases, and 7 bases stayed unmatched. CDR3 in DNA: TGTGCCAGCAGCCCGATATGGGGGGGCGAGCAGTACTTC. This gives the protein CASSPIWGGEQYF.

The chain carries TRBV5-5 and TRBJ2-1, with 10 bases that match TRBD1. With V trimmed by 4 bases and J by 15 bases, 16 bases remained unmatched. The V gene's germline CDR1 is SGHKS and CDR2 YYEKEE (reference sequence). This CDR3 region has 15 residues. DNA of the CDR3: TGTGCCAGCAGCCCAGAGACAGGGGGCGCGTCCGAGTCGTTCTTC. Encoded protein: CASSPETGGASESFF.

The V and J genes are TRBV5-6 and TRBJ2-1, with 13 bases that match TRBD2. CDR3 length: 15 amino acids. CDR1 and CDR2 from the germline V gene are SGHDT and YYEEEE. V was pared by 0 bases and J by 7 bases, with 1 base of the junction left unmatched. CDR3 in amino acids: CASSLGTSGSNEQFF. CDR3 DNA: TGTGCCAGCAGCTTGGGGACTAGCGGGAGTAATGAGCAGTTCTTC. Full variable domain (rest looked up from reference TRBV5-6 and TRBJ2-1): DAGVTQSPTHLIKTRGQQVTLRCSPKSGHDTVSWYQQALGQGPQFIFQYYEEEERQRGNFPDRFSGHQFPNYSSELNVNALLLGDSALYLCASSLGTSGSNEQFFGPGTRLTVL.

The table lists this clone with a count of one. The chain recombines TRBV6-1 with TRBJ2-1; the D is unclear. Germline loops: CDR1 MNHNS, CDR2 SASEGT. This CDR3 has 13 residues. The V gene lost 0 bases and the J gene lost 10 bases, with 10 bases spanning the gap. The chain's CDR3 is CASSEAPGSEQFF. The DNA of the CDR3 is TGTGCCAGCAGTGAAGCCCCCGGGTCGGAGCAGTTCTTC.

This rearrangement joins TRBV4-1 to TRBJ1-5; D is unclear. CDR3 length: 17 residues. CDR1 and CDR2 from the germline V gene are MGHRA and YSYEKL. V dropped 0 bases and J dropped 0 bases, with 12 bases sitting between them. CDR3 in DNA: TGCGCCAGCAGCCAAGATCGGGGAGGCAATAGCAATCAGCCCCAGCATTTT. Its protein is CASSQDRGGNSNQPQHF.

V is TRBV19 and J is TRBJ1-1, with a possible D match to TRBD1 (5 bases). From germline, CDR1 is LNHDA and CDR2 SQIVND (reference sequence). The CDR3 runs to 13 residues. V lost 3 bases to trimming and J lost 6 bases, with 11 bases between them. In DNA form, the CDR3 reads TGTGCCAGTAGTATCCGCCGGGGGTCTGAAGCTTTCTTT. Its protein is CASSIRRGSEAFF.

The rearrangement joins TRBV29-1 to TRBJ2-1, with D possibly being TRBD1 (5 bases). The germline gives CDR1 SQVTM, CDR2 ANQGSEA. The CDR3 length is 13 residues. V was clipped by 4 bases and J by 5 bases, with 12 bases between them. CDR3 region: CSVAGRANNEQFF. DNA of the CDR3: TGCAGCGTTGCGGGCAGGGCGAACAATGAGCAGTTCTTC.